The T cell receptor (beta chain) described here comes from a study of beta chain features in type 1 diabetes. General study findings and limits: Within the patient group, naive, central memory and Treg TCRB repertoires appeared more similar to each other than within healthy donors. Shortening that was moderate but significant affected the TCRB CDR3s of Type 1 diabetes patients in all four CD4+ subsets. Patients with type 1 diabetes carried fewer insertions and had more deletions at their VDJ junctions.

Purity exceeded 95% in all sorted populations. The CDR3 consists of 15 residues. Germline V CDR1 and CDR2: MGHDK, SYGVNS. V lost 3 bases and J 3 bases, leaving 14 bases between the germline ends. Sequencing targeted expressed TCRB transcripts, as all isolated RNA had been reverse transcribed. Method: immunoSEQ multiplex PCR; TCRdb's copy keeps in-frame clones and lacks some. The sample records hundreds of thousands of clones, 11% to 15% being singletons. As concerns this clone: Its antigen is unidentified.

The gene calls are TRBV25-1 and TRBJ1-1, with D maybe TRBD1 (5 bases). The specimen sequenced was naive CD4+ T cells from blood. The TCR was taken from a man younger than 30 with type 1 diabetes. The CDR3 coding sequence is TGTGCCAGCAGTGATCCCGGACGGGGGGACACTGAAGCTTTCTTT. Amino acid sequence: CASSDPGRGDTEAFF.